This T cell receptor (beta chain) was identified in a study of OX40 agonist ivuxolimab in advanced cancers. TCRdb's table, derived via immunoSEQ multiplex PCR, lists solely in-frame clones and lacks some. Of 45,000 to 60,000 clones in the sample, approximately 89% were seen once. The clonotype originates from an adult with an advanced solid tumor such as melanoma, head and neck, liver or kidney cancer. The sample consisted of CD4+ or CD8+ T cells sorted from blood, taken in a trial of the OX40 agonist ivuxolimab.

CDR3 sequence: CASSQERGGGNQPQHF. CDR3 sequence (DNA): TGCGCCAGCAGCCAAGAGAGGGGAGGGGGCAATCAGCCCCAGCATTTT. The gene calls are TRBV4-1 and TRBJ1-5; a possible D gene is TRBD1 (5 bases). V was pared by 0 bases and J by 2 bases, with 11 bases between. Looked up from germline, CDR1 is MGHRA and CDR2 is YSYEKL. This CDR3 has 16 amino acids.